These T cell receptor beta chains were read from a single sample in a study of regulatory T cells in long-lasting Graves disease. TCRdb fed the multiplex PCR reads into MiXCR, producing one record per CDR3 protein. The sample includes 500,000 to 700,000 distinct CDR3 sequences, 15% to 20% seen only once; the top ten take approximately 20%. The data were also submitted as part of a second study, on T cells in Graves' hyperthyroidism and ophthalmopathy.

Here the sequenced sample was peripheral blood mononuclear cells (PBMCs), taken at new diagnosis, from a patient treated with antithyroid drugs. The receptors derive from a woman under 40 with Graves disease. Each CDR3 is given with its conserved first and last residue. A D gene is named only where the DNA matches it firmly. Size tells how often a clone was seen (once, few, many) or the class of an expanded clone, and some rows leave it out.

>TRBV7-9|-|many|TRBJ2-1
CASSFKFF
TGTGCCAGCAGCTTCAAGTTCTTC
>TRBV11-3|-|few|TRBJ1-2
CASSLPTHGSRRASTSGYTF
TGTGCCAGCAGCTTACCCACACACGGCAGCCGAAGGGCCTCGACTAGTGGCTACACCTTC
>TRBV20-1|-|few|TRBJ2-5
CSARESAGSVKTQYF
TGCAGTGCTAGAGAGTCGGCAGGGTCGGTGAAGACCCAGTACTTC
>TRBV5-1|TRBD2|-|TRBJ2-7
CASSWGLANEQYF
TGCGCCAGCAGCTGGGGACTAGCAAATGAGCAGTACTTC
>TRBV30|TRBD1|few|TRBJ2-7
CAWSVLPLAPGQVIVYEQYF
TGTGCCTGGAGTGTACTCCCGTTGGCTCCGGGACAGGTGATTGTCTACGAGCAGTACTTC
>TRBV14|TRBD2|-|TRBJ2-3
CASSQAKTSGITDTQYF
TGTGCCAGCAGCCAAGCGAAGACTAGCGGGATCACAGATACGCAGTATTTT
>TRBV19|-|few|TRBJ2-2
CASSIWSGDGELFF
TGTGCCAGTAGTATATGGTCAGGGGACGGGGAGCTGTTTTTT
>TRBV29-1|-|-|TRBJ1-3
CSAGDAFRNTIYF
TGCAGCGCCGGAGATGCGTTTCGGAACACCATATATTTT
>TRBV13|TRBD1|many|TRBJ2-3
CASSLTGDTDTQYF
TGTGCCAGCAGCTTGACAGGGGACACAGATACGCAGTATTTT
>TRBV5-1|-|-|TRBJ1-4
CASSLAAAPEKLFF
TGCGCCAGCAGCTTGGCGGCAGCCCCTGAAAAACTGTTTTTT
>TRBV29-1|TRBD1|-|TRBJ1-2
CSVGFDRVSYGYTF
TGCAGCGTCGGCTTCGACAGGGTGAGCTATGGCTACACCTTC
>TRBV12-3/TRBV12-4|-|many|TRBJ2-1
CASSRYVRGVYNEQFF
TGTGCCAGCAGCCGATACGTCAGGGGTGTTTACAATGAGCAGTTCTTC
>TRBV10-3|TRBD1|many|TRBJ2-1
CAISESITGARNEQFF
TGTGCCATCAGTGAGTCGATCACAGGGGCGCGCAATGAGCAGTTCTTC
>TRBV7-9|TRBD1|few|TRBJ1-3
CASSLGTGFLSGNTIYF
TGTGCCAGCAGCCTTGGGACAGGGTTCCTCTCTGGAAACACCATATATTTT
>TRBV18|-|few|TRBJ1-1
CASSPTNGNTEAFF
TGTGCCAGCTCACCGACCAACGGTAACACTGAAGCTTTCTTT
>TRBV11-2|-|-|TRBJ2-7
CASSPLRNSYEQYF
TGTGCCAGCAGCCCACTGAGGAATTCCTACGAGCAGTACTTC
>TRBV6-1|-|few|TRBJ2-5
CASSPTGGLRSETQYF
TGTGCCAGCAGTCCCACCGGGGGGCTAAGATCTGAGACCCAGTACTTC
>TRBV20-1|TRBD2|-|TRBJ2-1
CSARDLAGTYNEQFF
TGCAGTGCTAGAGATTTAGCGGGAACCTACAATGAGCAGTTCTTC
>TRBV18|-|few|TRBJ2-7
CASSPRSDYEQYF
TGTGCCAGCTCCCCCAGATCCGACTACGAGCAGTACTTC
>TRBV10-2|TRBD2|few|TRBJ2-7
CASSESTRLAGVRQYF
TGCGCCAGCAGTGAGTCGACGAGGCTAGCGGGAGTCAGGCAGTACTTC
>TRBV2|-|many|TRBJ2-3
CASSRDTDTQYF
TGTGCCAGCAGCCGGGACACAGATACGCAGTATTTT
>TRBV30|-|-|TRBJ2-7
CGGGSGVGEQYF
TGTGGGGGAGGTAGTGGGGTCGGCGAGCAGTACTTC
>TRBV7-2|TRBD1|many|TRBJ2-1
CASSWGQGSRSEQFF
TGTGCCAGCAGCTGGGGACAGGGGTCCCGCAGTGAGCAGTTCTTC